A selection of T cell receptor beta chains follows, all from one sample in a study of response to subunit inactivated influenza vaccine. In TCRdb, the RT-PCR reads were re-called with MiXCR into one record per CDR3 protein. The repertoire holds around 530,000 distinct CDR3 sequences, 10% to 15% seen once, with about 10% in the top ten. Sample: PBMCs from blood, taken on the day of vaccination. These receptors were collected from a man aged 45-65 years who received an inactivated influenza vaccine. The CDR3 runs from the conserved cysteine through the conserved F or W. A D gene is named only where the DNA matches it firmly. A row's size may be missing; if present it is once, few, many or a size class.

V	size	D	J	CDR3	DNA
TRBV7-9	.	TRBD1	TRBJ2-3	CASRDRGPYTQYF	TGTGCCAGCAGGGACAGGGGGCCTTATACGCAGTATTTT
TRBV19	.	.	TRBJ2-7	CASSSGTHEQYF	TGTGCCAGTAGTTCCGGGACTCACGAGCAGTACTTC
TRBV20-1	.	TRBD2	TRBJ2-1	CSASPSLAGEGFF	TGCAGTGCTAGTCCGTCGCTAGCGGGGGAGGGGTTCTTC
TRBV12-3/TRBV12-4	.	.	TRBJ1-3	CASRDIGNTIYF	TGTGCCAGCAGGGACATAGGAAACACCATATATTTT
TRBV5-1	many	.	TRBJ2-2	CASSTDTGELFF	TGCGCCAGCAGCACGGACACCGGGGAGCTGTTTTTT
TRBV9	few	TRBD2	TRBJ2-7	CASSPGLAIYEQYF	TGTGCCAGCAGCCCCGGACTAGCGATCTACGAGCAGTACTTC
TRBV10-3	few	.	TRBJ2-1	CAIGAVYNEQFF	TGTGCCATCGGGGCGGTCTACAATGAGCAGTTCTTC
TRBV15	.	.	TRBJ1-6	CATSRDFGGPNSPLHF	TGTGCCACCAGCAGAGATTTTGGTGGGCCCAATTCACCCCTCCACTTT
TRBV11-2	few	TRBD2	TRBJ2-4	CASSLDRGGENIQYF	TGTGCCAGCAGCTTAGATCGCGGGGGGGAAAACATTCAGTACTTC
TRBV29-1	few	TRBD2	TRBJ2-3	CSVTIGTSGATTDTQYF	TGCAGCGTAACCATTGGGACTAGCGGGGCAACCACAGATACGCAGTATTTT
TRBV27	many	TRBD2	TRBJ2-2	CASSLLELAGNTGELFF	TGTGCCAGCAGCCTCCTAGAACTAGCGGGAAACACCGGGGAGCTGTTTTTT
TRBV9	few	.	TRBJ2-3	CASSVGPEAEGTQYF	TGTGCCAGCAGCGTAGGCCCCGAAGCCGAGGGTACGCAGTATTTT
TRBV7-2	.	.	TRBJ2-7	CASSLVGEIQYEQYF	TGTGCCAGCAGCTTAGTAGGGGAAATTCAATACGAGCAGTACTTC
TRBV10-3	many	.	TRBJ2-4	CAISESTRRGLAKNIQYF	TGTGCCATCAGTGAGTCGACCCGGAGAGGGCTAGCCAAAAACATTCAGTACTTC
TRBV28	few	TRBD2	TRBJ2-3	CASSLQTSGVFGDTQYF	TGTGCCAGCAGTTTGCAGACTAGCGGGGTGTTCGGGGATACGCAGTATTTT
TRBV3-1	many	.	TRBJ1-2	CASSRRGGYTF	TGTGCCAGCAGCCGAAGAGGGGGCTACACCTTC
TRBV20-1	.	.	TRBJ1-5	CSAPQTGWGQPQHF	TGCAGTGCTCCCCAAACGGGGTGGGGTCAGCCCCAGCATTTT
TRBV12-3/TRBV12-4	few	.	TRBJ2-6	CASRKGHSGANVLTF	TGTGCCAGCAGGAAAGGACACTCTGGGGCCAACGTCCTGACTTTC
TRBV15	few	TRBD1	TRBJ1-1	CATNRDRGEAFF	TGTGCCACGAACCGGGACAGGGGTGAAGCTTTCTTT
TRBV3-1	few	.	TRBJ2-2	CASSPLLSGELFF	TGTGCCAGCAGCCCACTGTTGAGCGGGGAGCTGTTTTTT
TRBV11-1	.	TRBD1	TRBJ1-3	CASSSPGQGDLSGNTIYF	TGTGCCAGCAGCTCGCCGGGACAGGGGGATCTCTCTGGAAACACCATATATTTT
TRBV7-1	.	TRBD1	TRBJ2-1	CASSPLVYDGTGGFLSYNEQFF	TGTGCCAGCAGCCCATTAGTGTATGACGGGACAGGGGGCTTTTTGTCCTACAATGAGCAGTTCTTC
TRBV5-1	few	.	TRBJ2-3	CASSKGQDQDTQYF	TGCGCCAGCAGCAAGGGACAAGACCAGGATACGCAGTATTTT